This T cell receptor beta chain was captured by sequencing in a study of STAT3 mutations in large granular lymphocyte leukemia. As for the study in general: Over half of T-LGLL patients had one or more immunosuppressive regimens.

Study-wide results and caveats: In T-cell large granular lymphocyte leukemia, about half of patients showed multiple immunodominant subclonotypes. Treatment regimens differed across patients between samplings. All newly emerging clones after therapy were STAT3 wild type.

On this clone: Its antigen is as yet unknown.

The germline CDR1 and CDR2 sequences are LGHNT and FRNRAP. The V and J ends lost 9 bases and 5 bases respectively, with 17 bases between them. CDR3 length: 14 residues. Average productive template count per sample was around 43,000. This table comes from immunoSEQ multiplex PCR, and its TCRdb copy is limited to in-frame clones, with some not included. The table has approximately 10,000 clones, around 90% seen once. The TCR originated in a man in his 60s with T-cell large granular lymphocyte leukemia. Some clones in this sample may be carry-over from other donors' samples. This sequence joins TRBV12-5 and TRBJ2-1, with a possible D match to TRBD2 (6 bases). Specimen: peripheral blood mononuclear cells. The CDR3 region is CASRPGTRNNEQFF. In DNA, the CDR3 is TGTGCTAGCCGTCCCGGGACTCGTAACAATGAGCAGTTCTTC.